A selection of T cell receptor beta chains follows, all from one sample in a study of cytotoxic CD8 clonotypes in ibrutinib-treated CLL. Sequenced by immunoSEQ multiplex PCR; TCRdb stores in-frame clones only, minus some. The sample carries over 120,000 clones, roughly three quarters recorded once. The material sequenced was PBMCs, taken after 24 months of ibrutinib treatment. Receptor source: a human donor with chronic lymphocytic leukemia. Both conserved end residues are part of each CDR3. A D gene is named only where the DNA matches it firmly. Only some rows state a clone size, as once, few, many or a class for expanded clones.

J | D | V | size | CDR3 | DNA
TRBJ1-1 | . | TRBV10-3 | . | CAISVQGDTEAFF | TGTGCCATCAGTGTACAGGGAGACACTGAAGCTTTCTTT
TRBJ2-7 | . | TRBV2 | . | CASTSRTPGREQYF | TGTGCCAGCACCTCCAGGACCCCCGGACGCGAGCAGTACTTC
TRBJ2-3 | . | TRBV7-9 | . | CASTEIGDTQYF | TGTGCCAGCACGGAGATTGGAGATACGCAGTATTTT
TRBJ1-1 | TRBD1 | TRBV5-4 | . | CASSTWTGMNTEAFF | TGTGCCAGCAGCACATGGACAGGGATGAACACTGAAGCTTTCTTT
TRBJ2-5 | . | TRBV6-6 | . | CASRTGTRETQYF | TGTGCCAGCAGAACCGGGACAAGGGAGACCCAGTACTTC
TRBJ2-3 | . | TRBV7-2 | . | CASSPPGGATDTQYF | TGTGCCAGCAGCCCGCCGGGCGGGGCCACAGATACGCAGTATTTT
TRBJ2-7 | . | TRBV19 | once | CASSPGDAPAAEQYF | TGTGCCAGTAGTCCCGGAGACGCCCCGGCGGCCGAGCAGTACTTC
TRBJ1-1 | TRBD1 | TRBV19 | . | CASSMAQGAGNTEAFF | TGTGCCAGTAGTATGGCCCAGGGGGCGGGGAACACTGAAGCTTTCTTT
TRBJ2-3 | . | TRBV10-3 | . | CAISDASPTDTQYF | TGTGCCATCAGTGATGCTAGTCCCACAGATACGCAGTATTTT
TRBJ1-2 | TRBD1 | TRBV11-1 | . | CASSHGQANYGYTF | TGTGCCAGCAGCCACGGACAGGCTAACTATGGCTACACCTTC
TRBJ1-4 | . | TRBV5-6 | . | CASSLTGGGYEKLFF | TGTGCCAGCAGCCTCACAGGCGGGGGGTATGAAAAACTGTTTTTT
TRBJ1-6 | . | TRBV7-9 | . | CASSLRGPEYSPLHF | TGTGCCAGCAGCTTACGCGGGCCTGAGTATTCACCCCTCCACTTT
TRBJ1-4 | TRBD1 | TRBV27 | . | CASSPPPGQGGSKEKLFF | TGTGCCAGCAGTCCACCCCCGGGACAGGGGGGAAGTAAGGAAAAACTGTTTTTT
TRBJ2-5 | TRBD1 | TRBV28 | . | CATQFWGQATRETQYF | TGTGCCACCCAGTTTTGGGGACAGGCGACCCGGGAGACCCAGTACTTC
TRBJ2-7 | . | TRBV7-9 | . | CASSLFAHEQYF | TGTGCCAGCAGCTTATTCGCCCACGAGCAGTACTTC
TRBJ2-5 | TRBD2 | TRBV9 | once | CASNPGGLQETQYF | TGTGCCAGCAACCCGGGGGGGCTTCAAGAGACCCAGTACTTC
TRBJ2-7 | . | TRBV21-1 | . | CASSKVEGEQYF | TGTGCCAGCAGCAAAGTCGAGGGCGAGCAGTACTTC
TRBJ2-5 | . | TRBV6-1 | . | CASSPLGGETQYF | TGTGCCAGCAGCCCCCTCGGGGGAGAGACCCAGTACTTC
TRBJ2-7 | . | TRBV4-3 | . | CASSQAWKSSYEQYF | TGCGCCAGCAGCCAAGCGTGGAAGAGCTCCTACGAGCAGTACTTC
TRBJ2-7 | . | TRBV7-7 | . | CASSLGREGEQYF | TGTGCTAGCAGCTTGGGTAGGGAAGGCGAGCAGTACTTC
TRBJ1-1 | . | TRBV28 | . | CASSLSDRFNTEAFF | TGTGCCAGCAGTTTATCGGACAGATTTAACACTGAAGCTTTCTTT
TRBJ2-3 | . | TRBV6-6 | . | CASSYGTTVGAF | TGTGCCAGCAGTTACGGAACGACCGTTGGGGCTTTT
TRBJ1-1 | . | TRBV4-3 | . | CASSQVGGGHTEAFF | TGCGCCAGCAGCCAAGTGGGCGGAGGTCACACTGAAGCTTTCTTT
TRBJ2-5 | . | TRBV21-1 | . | CASQGEPGETQYF | TGTGCCAGCCAAGGGGAACCGGGGGAGACCCAGTACTTC